What follows are 11 T cell receptor beta chains derived from one specimen sequenced in a study of shared clonotypes between healthy human individuals. Naive CD8 cells lacked CD45RO and underwent positive selection for CCR7, leaving out terminally differentiated effector memory CD45RA+ cells. Data came from immunoSEQ multiplex PCR; TCRdb stores just in-frame clones and leaves some out. The profile shows 2 million or so clones, approximately 94% of them singletons. The sequenced material came from naive CD8+ T cells sorted from blood. The receptors derive from a man between 18 and 35 years old in good health.

This chain uses TRBV29-1 with TRBJ2-5; possible D gene TRBD2, 6 bases. The CDR3 extends over 15 amino acids. Germline V gene sequence: CDR1 SQVTM, CDR2 ANQGSEA. V gave up 1 base and J gave up 0 bases, with 12 bases separating them. The CDR3 protein is CSVEGGVAYQETQYF. In DNA form, the CDR3 reads TGCAGCGTTGAAGGGGGGGTGGCCTACCAAGAGACCCAGTACTTC.

The chain uses TRBV28 and TRBJ1-2; the D is unclear. Germline V gene sequence: CDR1 MDHEN, CDR2 SYDVKM. This CDR3 is 12 amino acids long. V shed 10 bases and J shed 0 bases, with 9 bases lying between them. The CDR3 protein is CATELPNYGYTF. DNA of the CDR3: TGTGCCACTGAGCTCCCTAACTATGGCTACACCTTC.

This chain links TRBV7-9 with TRBJ2-7; D perhaps matches TRBD2 (6 bases). The CDR3 contains 14 residues. V was pared by 2 bases and J by 2 bases, with 10 bases between. The V gene's germline CDR1 is SEHNR and CDR2 FQNEAQ (reference sequence). CDR3 coding DNA: TGTGCCAGCAGCTTACAGGAGGGTACCTACGAGCAGTACTTC. Protein product: CASSLQEGTYEQYF.

The genes are TRBV9 and TRBJ2-7; TRBD2 might be the D (7 bases). The length of the CDR3 is 12 residues. The germline V and J ends were trimmed by 3 bases and 6 bases, with 10 bases remaining between them. Per the germline V gene, CDR1 is SGDLS and CDR2 is YYNGEE. Here the CDR3 reads CASSAAGAEQYF. The CDR3 bases are TGTGCCAGCAGCGCGGCGGGGGCCGAGCAGTACTTC.

This clone appeared once. The chain links TRBV7-8 to TRBJ1-1; D is possibly TRBD1 (6 bases). Trimming pared 2 bases from V and 3 bases from J, leaving 25 bases between. CDR3 length equals 19 residues. Germline V CDR1 and CDR2: SGHVS, FQNEAQ. The CDR3 DNA is TGTGCCAGCAGCTTATCGTTAACCGGGTCGGGGGCTACGGACACTGAAGCTTTCTTT. This encodes CASSLSLTGSGATDTEAFF.

CDR3 region: CASGVMGAGTYEQYF. CDR3 in DNA: TGTGCCAGCGGGGTAATGGGGGCAGGGACCTACGAGCAGTACTTC. V and J are TRBV7-2 and TRBJ2-7; D may be TRBD1 (6 bases). Germline values: CDR1 SGHTA, CDR2 FQGNSA. The CDR3 covers 15 residues. Trimming pared 8 bases from V and 2 bases from J, leaving 19 bases between. The variable domain in full, completed from reference TRBV7-2 and TRBJ2-7, reads GAGVSQSPSNKVTEKGKDVELRCDPISGHTALYWYRQSLGQGLEFLIYFQGNSAPDKSGLPSDRFSAERTGGSVSTLTIQRTQQEDSAVYLCASGVMGAGTYEQYFGPGTRLTVT.

This chain connects TRBV4-2 to TRBJ1-3; 7 nucleotides line up with TRBD1. The germline CDR1 and CDR2 sequences are LGHNA and YNFKEQ. The CDR3 is 15 residues long. Unmatched junction bases numbered 3, after V lost 1 base and J lost 3 bases. This chain's CDR3 is CASSQGQGNGNTIYF. The CDR3 region has the DNA TGTGCCAGCAGCCAAGGACAGGGAAATGGAAACACCATATATTTT.

J is TRBJ2-5 and V is TRBV5-6; no clear D. Trimming removed 2 bases at V and 0 bases at J, with 11 bases between. Germline CDR1 is SGHDT and CDR2 is YYEEEE. The CDR3 extends over 15 amino acids. The CDR3 DNA follows: TGTGCCAGCAGCTTTCTTGAAGGGTACCAAGAGACCCAGTACTTC. Amino acids: CASSFLEGYQETQYF.

The chain combines TRBV9 with TRBJ2-1; 7 bases match TRBD1. Losses at the gene ends were 4 bases for V and 0 bases for J; bases not matched to a gene: 13. The CDR3 runs to 18 residues. CDR1 is SGDLS, CDR2 YYNGEE, per germline. CDR3 coding DNA: TGTGCCAGCAGCACCACTGGACAGGCCCAGGGCTCCTACAATGAGCAGTTCTTC. Amino acid sequence: CASSTTGQAQGSYNEQFF.

This clone was seen once. V gene TRBV5-4 combines with J gene TRBJ2-4; D may correspond to TRBD1 or TRBD2 (5 bases each). The ends were cut back, 4 bases at V and 0 bases at J, with 11 bases in the middle. The CDR3 runs to 15 residues. The V gene's germline CDR1 is SGHNT and CDR2 YYREEE (reference sequence). Here the CDR3 reads CASSPPGLAKNIQYF. The CDR3 nucleotides read TGTGCCAGCAGCCCGCCGGGGCTAGCCAAAAACATTCAGTACTTC.

This clone appeared once. This chain connects TRBV9 to TRBJ2-5, with D maybe TRBD2 (6 bases). Deletions cut 0 bases from V and 3 bases from J, with 12 bases between. The CDR3 has 15 amino acids. CDR1 and CDR2 (germline): SGDLS, YYNGEE. CDR3 sequence reads: CASSVDGGAEETQYF. DNA of the CDR3: TGTGCCAGCAGCGTAGATGGCGGGGCAGAAGAGACCCAGTACTTC.